The entry below describes one T cell receptor (beta chain). Its matching antigen is unknown. Investigators spread the genomic DNA of each subset evenly over several immunoSEQ plates. Replicate PCRs for sorted subsets used about 200 ng DNA; this equaled about 30,000 T cell genomes. Under the authors' procedure: Filtering differed because ImmunoSEQ produced junction-only sequences that carried no quality scores. Assay: immunoSEQ multiplex PCR; the TCRdb copy retains only in-frame clones and omits some. Clonal size and the V and J genes are those of that table, whereas D and trimming came from the DNA. The data contain about 2.2 million clones, approximately 94% of them singletons. This entry belongs to a study of shared clonotypes between healthy human individuals. General study results and limits: Read depth was anticipated to influence clonotype sharing among donors.

V lost 0 bases to trimming and J lost 0 bases, with 20 bases between them. The CDR3 totals 19 residues. Germline CDR1 reads LGHNA; CDR2 reads YNFKEQ. Positively selected for CCR7, the CD45RO-negative cells used as naive CD8 cells excluded terminally differentiated effector memory CD45RA+ cells. What was sequenced was naive CD8+ T cells from PBMCs. This chain links TRBV4-2 with TRBJ1-1; D call uncertain. This receptor was taken from a man in his late teens or twenties in good health. Some clones in this sample may be carry-over from other donors' samples. CDR3 coding DNA: TGTGCCAGCAGCCAAGAAGCCTCACCCGTACATGGGCTGAACACTGAAGCTTTCTTT. This codes for CASSQEASPVHGLNTEAFF.